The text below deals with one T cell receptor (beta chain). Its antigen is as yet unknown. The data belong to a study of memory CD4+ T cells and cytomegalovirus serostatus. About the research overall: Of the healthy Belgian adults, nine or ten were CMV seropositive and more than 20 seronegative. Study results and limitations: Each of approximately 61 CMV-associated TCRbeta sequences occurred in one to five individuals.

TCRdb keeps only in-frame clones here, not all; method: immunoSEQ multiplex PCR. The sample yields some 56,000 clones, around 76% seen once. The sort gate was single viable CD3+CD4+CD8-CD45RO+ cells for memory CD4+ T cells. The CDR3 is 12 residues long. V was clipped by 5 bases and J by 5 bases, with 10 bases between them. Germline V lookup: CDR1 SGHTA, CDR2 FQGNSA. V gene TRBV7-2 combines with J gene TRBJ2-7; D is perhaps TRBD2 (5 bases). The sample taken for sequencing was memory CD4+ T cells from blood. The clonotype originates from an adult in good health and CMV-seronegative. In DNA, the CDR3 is TGTGCCAGCAGCCCCGGACTCAACGAGCAGTACTTC. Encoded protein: CASSPGLNEQYF.